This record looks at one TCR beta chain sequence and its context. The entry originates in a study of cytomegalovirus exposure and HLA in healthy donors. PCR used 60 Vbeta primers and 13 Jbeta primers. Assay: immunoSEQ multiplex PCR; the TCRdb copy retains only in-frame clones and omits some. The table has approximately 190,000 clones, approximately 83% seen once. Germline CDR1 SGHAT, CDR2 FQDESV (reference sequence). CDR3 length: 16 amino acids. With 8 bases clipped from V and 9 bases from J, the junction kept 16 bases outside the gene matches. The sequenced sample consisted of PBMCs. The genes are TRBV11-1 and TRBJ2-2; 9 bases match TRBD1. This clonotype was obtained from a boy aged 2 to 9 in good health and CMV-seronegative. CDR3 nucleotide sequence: TGTGCCAGCCGGGACAGTACAGGGGGCCACAATAGGGAGCTGTTTTTT. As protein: CASRDSTGGHNRELFF.